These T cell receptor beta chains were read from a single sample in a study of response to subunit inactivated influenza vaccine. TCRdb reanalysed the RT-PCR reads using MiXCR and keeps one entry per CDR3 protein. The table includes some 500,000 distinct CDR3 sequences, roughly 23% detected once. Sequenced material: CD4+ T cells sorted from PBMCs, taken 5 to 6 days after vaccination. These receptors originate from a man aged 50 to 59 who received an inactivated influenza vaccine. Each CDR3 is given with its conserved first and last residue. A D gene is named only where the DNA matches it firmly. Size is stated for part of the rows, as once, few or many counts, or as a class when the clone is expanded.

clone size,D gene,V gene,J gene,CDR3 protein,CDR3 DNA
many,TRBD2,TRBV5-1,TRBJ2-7,CASSSRTSGRSSSYEQYF,TGCGCCAGCAGCTCCCGGACTAGCGGGAGGAGTTCATCCTACGAGCAGTACTTC
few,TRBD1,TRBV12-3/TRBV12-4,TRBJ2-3,CASSRQGLGLASLFTDTQYF,TGTGCCAGCAGTCGACAGGGCCTGGGGCTAGCTTCCCTATTCACAGATACGCAGTATTTT
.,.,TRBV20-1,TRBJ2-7,CSARELVSYEQYF,TGCAGTGCTAGGGAACTAGTGTCCTACGAGCAGTACTTC
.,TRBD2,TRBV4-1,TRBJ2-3,CASSQGRILAGGPGTQYF,TGCGCCAGCAGCCAAGGTCGGATACTAGCGGGAGGGCCTGGTACGCAGTATTTT
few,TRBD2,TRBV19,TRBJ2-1,CASSHRGLAGGSSYNEQFF,TGTGCCAGTAGCCACAGAGGACTAGCGGGAGGGAGCTCCTACAATGAGCAGTTCTTC
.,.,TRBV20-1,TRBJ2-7,CSARDPSRTSYEQYF,TGCAGTGCTAGAGATCCGTCCAGGACCTCCTACGAGCAGTACTTC
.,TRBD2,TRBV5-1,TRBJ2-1,CASSPGGGRVDNEQFF,TGCGCCAGCAGCCCGGGGGGCGGGAGGGTTGACAATGAGCAGTTCTTC
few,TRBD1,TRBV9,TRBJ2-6,CASSAGTGFSGANVLTF,TGTGCCAGCAGCGCCGGGACAGGGTTCTCTGGGGCCAACGTCCTGACTTTC
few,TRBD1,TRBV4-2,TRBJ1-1,CASSQDAQGGVSEAFF,TGTGCCAGCAGCCAAGATGCCCAGGGGGGGGTCTCTGAAGCTTTCTTT
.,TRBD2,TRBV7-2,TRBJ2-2,CASSHGTSRVTGELFF,TGTGCCAGCAGCCACGGGACTAGCCGCGTCACCGGGGAGCTGTTTTTT
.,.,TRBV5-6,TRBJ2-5,CASSLVQGQETQYF,TGTGCCAGCAGCTTGGTGCAGGGCCAAGAGACCCAGTACTTC
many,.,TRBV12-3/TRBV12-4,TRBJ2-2,CAVQFTDTGELFF,TGTGCCGTACAGTTCACCGACACCGGGGAGCTGTTTTTT
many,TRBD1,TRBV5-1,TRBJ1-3,CASSWGTASSGNTIYF,TGCGCCAGCAGCTGGGGGACAGCGAGCTCTGGAAACACCATATATTTT
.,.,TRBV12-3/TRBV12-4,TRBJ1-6,CASSPRGGSPLHF,TGTGCCAGCAGTCCCCGCGGAGGGTCGCCCCTCCACTTT
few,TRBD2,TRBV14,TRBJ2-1,CASSLNPNGRRNEQFF,TGTGCCAGCAGCCTAAACCCTAACGGGAGGCGCAATGAGCAGTTCTTC
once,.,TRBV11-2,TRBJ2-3,CASTRRGSADTQYF,TGTGCCAGCACCCGGAGGGGGAGCGCAGATACGCAGTATTTT
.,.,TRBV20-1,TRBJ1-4,CSAREPGFDEKLFF,TGCAGTGCTAGAGAACCGGGGTTTGATGAAAAACTGTTTTTT
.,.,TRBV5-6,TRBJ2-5,CASSLPLGRLSQETQYF,TGTGCCAGCAGCTTGCCCCTCGGACGGTTAAGCCAAGAGACCCAGTACTTC
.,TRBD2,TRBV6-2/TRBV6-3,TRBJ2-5,CASSGLAGVIEETQYF,TGTGCCAGCAGCGGACTAGCGGGGGTCATAGAAGAGACCCAGTACTTC
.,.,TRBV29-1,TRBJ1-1,CSVTPGRAEAFF,TGCAGCGTCACCCCAGGGCGTGCTGAAGCTTTCTTT
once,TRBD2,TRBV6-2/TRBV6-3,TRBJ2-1,CASRRGGGYNEQFF,TGTGCCAGCCGGCGGGGGGGGGGCTACAATGAGCAGTTCTTC
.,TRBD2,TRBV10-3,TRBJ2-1,CAITSGSSVVNEQFF,TGTGCCATCACTAGCGGGAGTTCCGTTGTCAATGAGCAGTTCTTC
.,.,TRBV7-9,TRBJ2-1,CASSTRGVSTRDEQFF,TGTGCCAGCAGCACCAGGGGGGTCTCGACTAGAGATGAGCAGTTCTTC
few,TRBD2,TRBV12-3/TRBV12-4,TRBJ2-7,CASSSRETSGSIYEQYF,TGTGCCAGCAGTTCCCGAGAAACTAGCGGGAGTATCTACGAGCAGTACTTC
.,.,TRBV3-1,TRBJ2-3,CASSQQGADTQYF,TGTGCCAGCAGCCAACAGGGTGCAGATACGCAGTATTTT
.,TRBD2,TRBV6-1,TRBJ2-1,CASTSGGRAYNEQFF,TGTGCCAGCACCAGCGGCGGGAGGGCCTACAATGAGCAGTTCTTC
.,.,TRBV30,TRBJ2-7,CAWSKVVVDEQYF,TGTGCCTGGAGTAAGGTGGTCGTCGACGAGCAGTACTTC
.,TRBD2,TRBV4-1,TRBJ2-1,CASSQDRTRTVNEQFF,TGCGCCAGCAGCCAAGACCGGACTAGAACTGTCAATGAGCAGTTCTTC
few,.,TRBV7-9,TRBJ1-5,CASSLQGSQNQPQHF,TGTGCCAGCAGCTTACAGGGGTCTCAGAATCAGCCCCAGCATTTT
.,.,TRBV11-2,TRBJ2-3,CASSLDRITDTQYF,TGTGCCAGCAGCTTAGACAGGATCACAGATACGCAGTATTTT
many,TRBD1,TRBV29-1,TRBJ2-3,CSAGQAVDTQYF,TGCAGCGCTGGACAGGCCGTAGATACGCAGTATTTT
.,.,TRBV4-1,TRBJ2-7,CASSPRGAREQYF,TGCGCCAGCAGCCCGAGGGGAGCGAGGGAGCAGTACTTC
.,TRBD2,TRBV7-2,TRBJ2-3,CASSRSGKTDTQYF,TGTGCCAGCAGCCGCAGCGGGAAGACAGATACGCAGTATTTT
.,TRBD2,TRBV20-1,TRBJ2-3,CTMRGRDTQYF,TGCACTATGCGCGGGAGGGATACGCAGTATTTT
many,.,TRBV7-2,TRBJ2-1,CASSLVAGRNEQFF,TGTGCCAGCAGCTTAGTTGCGGGAAGGAATGAGCAGTTCTTC
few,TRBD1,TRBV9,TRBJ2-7,CASSVETGGEQYF,TGTGCCAGCAGCGTTGAGACAGGGGGCGAGCAGTACTTC
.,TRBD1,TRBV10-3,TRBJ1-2,CAIERDRGHGYTF,TGTGCCATCGAAAGGGACAGGGGGCATGGCTACACCTTC
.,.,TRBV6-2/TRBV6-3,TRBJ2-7,CASSYRADEQYF,TGTGCCAGCAGTTACCGCGCGGACGAGCAGTACTTC
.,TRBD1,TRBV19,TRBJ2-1,CASSALGTGRDEQFF,TGTGCCAGTAGCGCGCTTGGGACAGGGCGGGATGAGCAGTTCTTC
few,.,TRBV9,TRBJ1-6,CASSVGGRTSSYNSPLHF,TGTGCCAGCAGCGTTGGAGGACGGACAAGCTCCTATAATTCACCCCTCCACTTT
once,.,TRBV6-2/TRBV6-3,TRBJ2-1,CASSYGTGEQFF,TGTGCCAGCAGTTACGGGACGGGTGAGCAGTTCTTC
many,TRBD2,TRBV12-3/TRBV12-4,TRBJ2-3,CASSTSGSTDTQYF,TGTGCCAGCAGTACTAGCGGGAGCACAGATACGCAGTATTTT